The present TCR beta chain was sequenced within a study of T cell clonotyping in hematopoietic cell transplantation. Study overall: Recipient samples before transplant were obtained post-cytoreduction.

The CDR3 consists of 17 residues. The germline CDR1 and CDR2 sequences are GTSNPN and SVGIG (reference sequence). V shed 4 bases, J shed 4 bases, and the junction held 10 bases outside the gene matches. This clone was observed once. Its target is unknown. The study's findings and limits: Broader posttransplant TCR repertoire diversity was predicted by graft donor and pretransplant recipient Inverse Simpson Index values. Recipient TCR diversity dropped after transplant; expanded clonotypes rose from day 30 to 180.

Using immunoSEQ multiplex PCR, the repertoire was profiled, and TCRdb retains in-frame clones only, with some absent. The sample has several thousand clones, just over 85% seen once. The time point: recipient sample about 28 days before transplant, after cytoreduction. Recipient blood drawn about 28 days pretransplant and days 30, 100, 180 after. The clonotype originates from a man younger than 40 with acute myeloid leukemia. Some clones in this sample may be carry-over from other donors' samples. The sample was peripheral blood mononuclear cells, taken before stem cell transplant. The V call is TRBV30, the J call TRBJ2-1; 13 nucleotides match TRBD2. CDR3 amino acids: CAWTPRLAGGGYNEQFF. In DNA form, the CDR3 reads TGTGCCTGGACACCCAGACTAGCGGGAGGTGGTTACAATGAGCAGTTCTTC.